The 22 T cell receptor beta chains below all came from one sample that was sequenced in a study of monozygotic twins with inflammatory bowel disease. Each CDR3 protein gets one entry in TCRdb, which reprocessed the 5' RACE reads and gives no DNA. The data include around 97,000 distinct CDR3 sequences; the top ten clones carry around 1.9%. The material sequenced was blood. Receptors were obtained from a human donor with ulcerative colitis or Crohn's disease, or a healthy co-twin of an affected twin (not recorded which).

The CDR3 here is CASSYEWGTRYGEQFF. The rearrangement links TRBV6-5 to TRBJ2-1; TCRdb proposes TRBD2, but this gene call is untestable without DNA. Germline CDR1 and CDR2: MNHEY and SVGAGI. This CDR3 region has 16 residues.

The chain combines TRBV6-1 with TRBJ2-1. The CDR3 spans 14 residues. Germline V CDR1 and CDR2: MNHNS, SASEGT. CDR3 in amino acids: CASSPRAVNNEQFF.

This chain links TRBV20-1 with TRBJ1-5. This CDR3 spans 15 amino acids. Germline CDR1 and CDR2: DFQATT and SNEGSKA (reference sequence). The CDR3 region is CSARERQLSNQPQHF.

This chain connects TRBV5-1 to TRBJ2-5; TCRdb indicates TRBD1, and absent DNA this call remains unverified. The CDR3 runs 15 residues. CDR1 and CDR2 (germline): SGHRS, YFSETQ. Here the CDR3 reads CASSPGQGMEQTQYF.

J is TRBJ1-5 and V is TRBV9. The germline CDR1 and CDR2 sequences are SGDLS and YYNGEE. This CDR3 region has 14 residues. The CDR3 sequence: CASSDDWGNQPQHF.

V is TRBV4-1 and J is TRBJ1-5; as DNA is missing, the TRBD1 call by TCRdb cannot be tested. This CDR3 has 15 amino acids. Per germline, CDR1 MGHRA and CDR2 YSYEKL. The CDR3 sequence: CASSQVTGSVQPQHF.

The rearrangement uses TRBV12-3 or TRBV12-4 and TRBJ1-2; the TRBD1 assignment by TCRdb is unverifiable without DNA. The CDR3 contains 13 residues. The CDR3 loop reads CASRPGQVYGYTF.

This rearrangement joins TRBV20-1 to TRBJ1-2; without DNA, the TCRdb call of TRBD1 cannot be checked. The CDR3 runs to 15 residues. Germline lookup yields CDR1 DFQATT and CDR2 SNEGSKA (reference sequence). The CDR3: CSASLGQGASYGYTF.

The chain has TRBV7-9 and TRBJ1-1; the D call of TRBD1 rests on TCRdb alone, since no DNA is present to check it. Germline assignment: CDR1 SEHNR and CDR2 FQNEAQ (reference sequence). The CDR3 is 15 amino acids. The CDR3 sequence is CASRRTGGLNTEAFF.

CDR3 sequence reads: CATSDTPGFSYYEQYF. The gene calls are TRBV24-1 and TRBJ2-7; without DNA, the TCRdb call of TRBD1 cannot be checked. The CDR3 sequence is 16 residues long. CDR1 KGHDR and CDR2 SFDVKD come from the germline V gene.

The genes are TRBV6-2 or TRBV6-3 and TRBJ1-2. The germline CDR1 and CDR2 sequences are MNHEY and SVGEGT. The CDR3 has 13 residues. CDR3 sequence reads: CASSWTGNYGYTF.

The gene calls are TRBV5-6 and TRBJ1-2; TCRdb reports TRBD1, a call that lacks DNA to check it against. The germline V gene has CDR1 SGHDT and CDR2 YYEEEE. The CDR3 totals 15 residues. This CDR3 reads CASSLDRGGFYGYTF.

CDR3: CAWSVKGNGETQYF. The chain carries TRBV30 and TRBJ2-5; no DNA is available, so the TRBD1 call from TCRdb remains unchecked. In germline, CDR1 is GTSNPN, CDR2 SVGIG (reference sequence). The CDR3 contains 14 residues.

The V call is TRBV9, the J call TRBJ2-5; the TCRdb D gene call, TRBD1, has no DNA to confirm it. CDR1 and CDR2 (germline): SGDLS, YYNGEE. The CDR3 sequence is 16 residues long. CDR3 sequence: CASSETGFGGRETQYF.

V gene TRBV20-1 combines with J gene TRBJ2-1; without DNA, the TCRdb call of TRBD2 cannot be checked. The CDR3 is 14 residues long. Germline V gives CDR1 DFQATT, CDR2 SNEGSKA (reference sequence). The CDR3 loop is CGARDWTGDNEQFF.

The chain uses TRBV5-1 and TRBJ1-1; without DNA, the TCRdb call of TRBD1 cannot be checked. The germline V gene has CDR1 SGHRS and CDR2 YFSETQ. This CDR3 spans 14 amino acids. The chain's CDR3 is CASRTGSGVTEAFF.

The chain is built from TRBV6-6 and TRBJ2-3; TCRdb designates TRBD2, a call that cannot be tested without DNA. The CDR3 extends over 14 amino acids. From germline, CDR1 is MNHNY and CDR2 SVGAGI (reference sequence). CDR3 sequence: CASRLGGSTDTQYF.

This rearrangement joins TRBV7-2 to TRBJ2-4; TCRdb names TRBD1, which stays unverified in the absence of DNA. The germline CDR1 and CDR2 sequences are SGHTA and FQGNSA. This CDR3 comprises 13 residues. CDR3 sequence reads: CASRRTGADMQYF. The complete variable domain, with remaining parts taken from reference TRBV7-2 and TRBJ2-4, reads GAGVSQSPSNKVTEKGKDVELRCDPISGHTALYWYRQSLGQGLEFLIYFQGNSAPDKSGLPSDRFSAERTGGSVSTLTIQRTQQEDSAVYLCASRRTGADMQYFGAGTRLSVL.

The genes are TRBV5-1 and TRBJ2-7; as DNA is missing, the TRBD1 call by TCRdb cannot be tested. Germline CDR1 and CDR2: SGHRS and YFSETQ. The CDR3 is made up of 15 amino acids. CDR3 in amino acids: CASSLGTGFSYEQYF.

The chain recombines TRBV30 with TRBJ1-6; TCRdb lists TRBD1, though no DNA is available to test this call. This CDR3 region has 15 residues. From germline, CDR1 is GTSNPN and CDR2 SVGIG (reference sequence). This chain's CDR3 is CAWSVLDRINSPLHF.

The chain combines TRBV20-1 with TRBJ2-3. CDR1 and CDR2 from the germline V gene are DFQATT and SNEGSKA (reference sequence). The CDR3 contains 13 residues. The CDR3 is CSARGSHTDTQYF.

V usage is TRBV29-1 and J usage is TRBJ1-4; checking the TCRdb D call of TRBD1 is not possible without DNA. Germline lookup yields CDR1 SQVTM and CDR2 ANQGSEA. The CDR3 has 14 residues. Here the CDR3 reads CSVTRDTPSGKLFF.